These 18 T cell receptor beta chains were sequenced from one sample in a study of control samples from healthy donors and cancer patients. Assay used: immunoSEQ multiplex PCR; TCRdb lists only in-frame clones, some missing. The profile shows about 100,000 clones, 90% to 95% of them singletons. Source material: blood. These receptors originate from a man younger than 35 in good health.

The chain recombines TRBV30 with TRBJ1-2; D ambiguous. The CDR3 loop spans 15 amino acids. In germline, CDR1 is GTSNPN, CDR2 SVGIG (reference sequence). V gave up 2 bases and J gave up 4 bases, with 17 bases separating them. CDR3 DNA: TGTGCCTGGAGTTTCTCCAGGCTCGAGAGCTATGGCTACACCTTC. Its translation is CAWSFSRLESYGYTF.

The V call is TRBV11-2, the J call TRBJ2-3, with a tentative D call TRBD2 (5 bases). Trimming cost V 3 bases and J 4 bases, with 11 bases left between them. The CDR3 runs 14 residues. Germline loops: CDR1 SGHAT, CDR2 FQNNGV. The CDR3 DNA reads TGTGCCAGCAGCTTCGGGATTGGGGCAGATACGCAGTATTTT. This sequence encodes CASSFGIGADTQYF. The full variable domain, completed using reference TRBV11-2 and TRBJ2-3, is EAGVAQSPRYKIIEKRQSVAFWCNPISGHATLYWYQQILGQGPKLLIQFQNNGVVDDSQLPKDRFSAERLKGVDSTLKIQPAKLEDSAVYLCASSFGIGADTQYFGPGTRLTVL.

The CDR3 DNA is TGCGCCAGCAGCCAAGAGCCTGGGATCGGCTACGAGCAGTACTTC. Translating it yields CASSQEPGIGYEQYF. The chain joins TRBV4-1 to TRBJ2-7; D gene ambiguous. This CDR3 comprises 15 residues. In germline, CDR1 is MGHRA, CDR2 YSYEKL. V lost 0 bases and J lost 3, with 12 bases in between.

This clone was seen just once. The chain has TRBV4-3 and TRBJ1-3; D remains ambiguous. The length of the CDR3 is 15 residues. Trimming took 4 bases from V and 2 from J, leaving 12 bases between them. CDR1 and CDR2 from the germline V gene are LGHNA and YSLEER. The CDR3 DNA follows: TGCGCCAGCAGCCCCGAAGGAGGGACTGGAAACACCATATATTTT. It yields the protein CASSPEGGTGNTIYF.

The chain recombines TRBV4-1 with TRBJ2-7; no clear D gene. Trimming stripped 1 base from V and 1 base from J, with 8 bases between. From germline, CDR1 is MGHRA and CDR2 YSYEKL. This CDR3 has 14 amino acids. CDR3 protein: CASSQGGPSYEQYF. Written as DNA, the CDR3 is TGCGCCAGCAGCCAAGGTGGACCATCCTACGAGCAGTACTTC.

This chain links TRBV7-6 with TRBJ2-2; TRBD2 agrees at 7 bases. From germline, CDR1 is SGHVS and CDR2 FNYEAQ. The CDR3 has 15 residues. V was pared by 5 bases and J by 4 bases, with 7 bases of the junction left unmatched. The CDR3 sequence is CASSGLGGVTGELFF. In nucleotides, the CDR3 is TGTGCCAGCAGCGGGCTGGGGGGGGTCACCGGGGAGCTGTTTTTT.

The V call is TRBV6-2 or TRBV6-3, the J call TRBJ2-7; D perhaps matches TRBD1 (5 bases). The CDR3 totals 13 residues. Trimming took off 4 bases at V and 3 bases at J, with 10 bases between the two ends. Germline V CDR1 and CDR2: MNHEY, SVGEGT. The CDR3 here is CASSFEGDYEQYF. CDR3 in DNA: TGTGCCAGCAGTTTCGAAGGGGACTACGAGCAGTACTTC.

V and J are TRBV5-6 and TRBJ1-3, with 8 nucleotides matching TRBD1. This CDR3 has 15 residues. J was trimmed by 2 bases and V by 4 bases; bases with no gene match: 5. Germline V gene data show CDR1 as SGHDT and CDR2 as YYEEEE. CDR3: CASSAPTGAGNTIYF. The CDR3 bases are TGTGCCAGCAGCGCGCCGACAGGGGCTGGAAACACCATATATTTT.

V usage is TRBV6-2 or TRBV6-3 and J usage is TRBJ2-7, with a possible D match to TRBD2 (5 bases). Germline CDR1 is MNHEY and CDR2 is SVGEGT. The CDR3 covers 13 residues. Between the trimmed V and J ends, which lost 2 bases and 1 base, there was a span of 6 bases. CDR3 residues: CASSYLASYEQYF. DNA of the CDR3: TGTGCCAGCAGTTACCTAGCTTCCTACGAGCAGTACTTC.

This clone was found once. The CDR3 DNA reads as TGTGCCAGCAGTGAAGATCGGGACAGGGAATTCGAGGCTGAAGCTTTCTTT. Translating gives CASSEDRDREFEAEAFF. The gene calls are TRBV2 and TRBJ1-1; TRBD1 matches at 9 bases. The junction had 12 bases not matched to a gene; V was cut back by 1 base and J by 6 bases. The V gene's germline CDR1 is SNHLY and CDR2 FYNNEI. The CDR3 has 17 amino acids. The full variable domain, rest sourced from reference TRBV2 and TRBJ1-1, is EPEVTQTPSHQVTQMGQEVILRCVPISNHLYFYWYRQILGQKVEFLVSFYNNEISEKSEIFDDQFSVERPDGSNFTLKIRSTKLEDSAMYFCASSEDRDREFEAEAFFGQGTRLTVV.

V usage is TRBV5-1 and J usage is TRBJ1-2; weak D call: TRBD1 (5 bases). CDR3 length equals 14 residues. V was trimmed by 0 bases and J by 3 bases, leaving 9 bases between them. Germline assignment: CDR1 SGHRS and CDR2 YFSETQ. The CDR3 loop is CASSLGGSHYGYTF. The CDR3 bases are TGCGCCAGCAGCTTGGGGGGCAGCCACTATGGCTACACCTTC.

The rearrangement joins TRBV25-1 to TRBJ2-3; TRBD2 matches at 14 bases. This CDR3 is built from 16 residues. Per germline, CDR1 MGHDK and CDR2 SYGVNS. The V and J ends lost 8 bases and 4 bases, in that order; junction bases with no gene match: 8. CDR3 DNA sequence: TGTGCCAGCTCCCTGGGGGGACTAGCGGGAGCAGATACGCAGTATTTT. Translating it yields CASSLGGLAGADTQYF.

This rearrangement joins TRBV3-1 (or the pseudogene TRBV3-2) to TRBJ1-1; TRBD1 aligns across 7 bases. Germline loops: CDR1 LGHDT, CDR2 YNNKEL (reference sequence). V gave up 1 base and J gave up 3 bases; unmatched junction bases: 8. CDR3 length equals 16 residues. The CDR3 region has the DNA TGTGCCAGCAGCCAAGTTGCAGGGGGTCGTGACACTGAAGCTTTCTTT. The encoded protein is CASSQVAGGRDTEAFF.

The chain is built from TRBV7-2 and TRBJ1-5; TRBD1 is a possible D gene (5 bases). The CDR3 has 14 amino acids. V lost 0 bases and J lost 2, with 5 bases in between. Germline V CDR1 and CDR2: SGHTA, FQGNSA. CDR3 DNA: TGTGCCAGCAGCTTAGCAGGGGGCAATCAGCCCCAGCATTTT. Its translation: CASSLAGGNQPQHF.

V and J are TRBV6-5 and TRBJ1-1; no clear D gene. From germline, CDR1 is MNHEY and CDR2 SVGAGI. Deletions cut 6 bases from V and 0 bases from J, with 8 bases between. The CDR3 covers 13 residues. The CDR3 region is CASRTTMNTEAFF. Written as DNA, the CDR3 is TGTGCCAGCAGGACAACAATGAACACTGAAGCTTTCTTT.

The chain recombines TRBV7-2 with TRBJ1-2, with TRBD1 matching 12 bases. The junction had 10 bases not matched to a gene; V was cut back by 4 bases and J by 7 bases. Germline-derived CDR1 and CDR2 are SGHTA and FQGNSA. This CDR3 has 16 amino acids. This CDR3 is CASSSRRPGQGAGYTF. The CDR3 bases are TGTGCCAGCAGCTCGAGGAGACCGGGACAGGGGGCTGGCTACACCTTC.

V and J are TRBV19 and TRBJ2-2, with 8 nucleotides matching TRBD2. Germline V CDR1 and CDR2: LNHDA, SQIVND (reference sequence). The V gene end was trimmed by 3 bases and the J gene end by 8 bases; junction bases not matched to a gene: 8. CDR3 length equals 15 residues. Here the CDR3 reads CASSILGLAEGELFF. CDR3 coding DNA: TGTGCCAGTAGTATCCTCGGACTAGCAGAGGGGGAGCTGTTTTTT.

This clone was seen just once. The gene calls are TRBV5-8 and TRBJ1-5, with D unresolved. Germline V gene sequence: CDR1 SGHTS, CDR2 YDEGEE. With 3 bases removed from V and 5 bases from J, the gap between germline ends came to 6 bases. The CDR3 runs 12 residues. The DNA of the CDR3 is TGTGCCAGCAGCTGGATAGATCAGCCCCAGCATTTT. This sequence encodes CASSWIDQPQHF.